This record covers a single TCR beta chain. The sample comes from a study of cytomegalovirus exposure and HLA in healthy donors. This CDR3 has 14 amino acids. Germline V gene data show CDR1 as MNHNY and CDR2 as SVGAGI (reference sequence). Trimming left V 3 bases short and J 5 bases short, with 10 bases between. 13 Jbeta primers and 60 Vbeta primers were used for the PCR. Some clones are missing from TCRdb's copy, which holds only in-frame ones; the method was immunoSEQ multiplex PCR. The sample carries more than 95,000 clones, under 80% recorded once. Sample: PBMCs. The TCR sequence derives from a woman aged 45-65 years in good health and CMV-seropositive. J is TRBJ2-2 and V is TRBV6-6; D gene ambiguous. The chain's CDR3 is CASSYLLHTGELFF. The CDR3, as DNA: TGTGCCAGCAGTTATTTACTGCATACCGGGGAGCTGTTTTTT.